These 19 T cell receptor beta chains were sequenced from one sample in a study of CD8+ T cells in alopecia areata. Reverse transcribed after extraction, RNA yielded cDNA as the sequencing template. Clones were sequenced by immunoSEQ multiplex PCR, and TCRdb holds only the in-frame ones, with some missing. The sample lists under 200,000 clones; around three fifths were seen once. Described treatment: oral pan-JAK inhibitor, 5-10 mg twice daily. Here the sequenced sample was CD4+ T cells sorted from blood, taken at week 24, from a patient treated with tofacitinib. All receptors derive from a human donor with alopecia areata.

This clone showed up just a few times. V is TRBV5-6 and J is TRBJ1-2; 7 nucleotides align to TRBD1. Trimming at V came to 2 bases and at J to 4 bases, leaving 8 bases not matched to a gene. The CDR3 loop spans 15 amino acids. Per the germline V gene, CDR1 is SGHDT and CDR2 is YYEEEE. The DNA of the CDR3 is TGTGCCAGCAGCTTAAGTTCGACAGGGAGCTATGGCTACACCTTC. Translating it yields CASSLSSTGSYGYTF.

The gene calls are TRBV10-2 and TRBJ1-2; 7 bases agree with TRBD1. The CDR3 has 13 amino acids. Per germline, CDR1 WSHSY and CDR2 SAAADI. Trimming removed 7 bases from V and 4 bases from J; junction bases left unmatched: 6. CDR3 DNA sequence: TGCGCCAGCAAAGCAGGGGGTGGCTATGGCTACACCTTC. Translated, it gives CASKAGGGYGYTF.

This clone appeared a single time. The chain has TRBV25-1 and TRBJ1-2; D unresolved. CDR1 and CDR2 from the germline V gene are MGHDK and SYGVNS. CDR3 length equals 13 residues. Trimming took 2 bases from V and 6 from J, leaving 10 bases between them. CDR3 DNA: TGTGCCAGCAGTGAACACGGAATTAATGGCTACACCTTC. Translation gives CASSEHGINGYTF.

This clone was observed a single time. The genes are TRBV14 and TRBJ2-5; perhaps TRBD1 as D (5 bases). The CDR3 extends over 12 amino acids. Looked up from germline, CDR1 is SGHDN and CDR2 is FVKESK. V was shortened by 0 bases and J by 9 bases, with 8 bases between the two germline ends. The CDR3 DNA reads as TGTGCCAGCAGCCAAGATTTAGGGGCCCAGTACTTC. Its translation is CASSQDLGAQYF.

This clone has more than one count but fewer than ten. The chain is built from TRBV29-1 and TRBJ2-1; D is possibly TRBD1 (5 bases). The CDR3 is made up of 12 amino acids. Between the trimmed V and J ends, which lost 5 bases and 4 bases, there was a span of 9 bases. Germline assignment: CDR1 SQVTM and CDR2 ANQGSEA. CDR3 loop: CSVRQRYNEQFF. Here the CDR3 DNA reads TGCAGCGTTAGACAGAGGTACAATGAGCAGTTCTTC.

The chain has TRBV6-1 and TRBJ1-2, with D perhaps matching TRBD1 (5 bases). Germline lookup yields CDR1 MNHNS and CDR2 SASEGT. V was pared by 2 bases and J by 7 bases, with 11 bases between. The CDR3 is 13 amino acids. The DNA for the CDR3 is TGTGCCAGCAGTGAACAGACGGACACTGGCTACACCTTC. It codes for CASSEQTDTGYTF.

CDR3 amino acids: CASSYQETQYF. As DNA, the CDR3 is TGTGCCAGCAGCTATCAAGAGACCCAGTACTTC. The J gene is TRBJ2-5, the V gene TRBV7-9; no clear D gene. The CDR3 is 11 residues long. Germline V gene sequence: CDR1 SEHNR, CDR2 FQNEAQ (reference sequence). Trimming cost V 4 bases and J 2 bases, with 2 bases left between them.

The rearrangement links TRBV2 to TRBJ1-3; D unresolved. V lost 0 bases, J lost 3 bases, and 3 bases lay in between. The V gene's germline CDR1 is SNHLY and CDR2 FYNNEI. The CDR3 has 13 residues. CDR3 loop: CASSEALGNTIYF. CDR3 DNA sequence: TGTGCCAGCAGTGAAGCGCTTGGAAACACCATATATTTT.

This rearrangement joins TRBV25-1 to TRBJ1-2; no clear D. Germline V gene data show CDR1 as MGHDK and CDR2 as SYGVNS. The CDR3 covers 11 residues. V was shortened by 7 bases and J by 6 bases, with 9 bases between the two germline ends. As DNA, the CDR3 is TGTGCCAGCAAGAGTGTTGATGGCTACACCTTC. It is translated as CASKSVDGYTF.

This chain uses TRBV29-1 with TRBJ1-1; D remains unclear. The CDR3 extends over 13 amino acids. The V and J ends lost 4 bases and 0 bases respectively, with 9 bases between them. Germline-derived CDR1 and CDR2 are SQVTM and ANQGSEA. This CDR3 is CSVGSRMNTEAFF. The CDR3 DNA is TGCAGCGTTGGTTCTCGTATGAACACTGAAGCTTTCTTT.

The table lists this clone with a few counts. The chain recombines TRBV19 with TRBJ1-2, with D maybe TRBD1 (6 bases). This CDR3 region has 14 residues. Germline CDR1 reads LNHDA; CDR2 reads SQIVND (reference sequence). The ends were cut back, 3 bases at V and 7 bases at J, with 15 bases in the middle. CDR3 amino acids: CASSMPTTGSGYTF. The CDR3 nucleotides are TGTGCCAGTAGTATGCCCACAACAGGGAGTGGCTACACCTTC.

This clone turned up a few times. This chain uses TRBV18 with TRBJ1-5; no clear D. The ends were cut back, 6 bases at V and 10 bases at J, with 13 bases in the middle. CDR1 and CDR2 from the germline V gene are KGHSH and LQKENI. CDR3 length equals 12 residues. The CDR3 loop is CASSSGGVPQHF. The CDR3 nucleotides are TGTGCCAGCTCCTCGGGCGGGGTTCCCCAGCATTTT.

This clone was counted a few times. This sample also contains other DNA sequences that code for the same CDR3. The chain carries TRBV29-1 and TRBJ2-1; D is unresolved. CDR1 SQVTM and CDR2 ANQGSEA come from the germline V gene. The CDR3 length is 11 residues. Trimming took off 4 bases at V and 2 bases at J, with 3 bases between the two ends. The CDR3 protein is CSVGTYNEQFF. CDR3 in DNA: TGCAGCGTTGGGACCTACAATGAGCAGTTCTTC.

This clone was observed a few times. V is TRBV18 and J is TRBJ2-3; 7 bases are shared with TRBD1. The CDR3 runs to 17 residues. Germline V gives CDR1 KGHSH, CDR2 LQKENI. Trimming at V came to 4 bases and at J to 0 bases, leaving 10 bases not matched to a gene. CDR3 sequence reads: CASSQWTGTASTDTQYF. In DNA, the CDR3 is TGTGCCAGCTCACAATGGACCGGGACAGCGAGCACAGATACGCAGTATTTT.

This sequence joins TRBV7-9 and TRBJ2-2; unclear D gene. Germline V CDR1 and CDR2: SEHNR, FQNEAQ (reference sequence). The V and J ends lost 1 base and 4 bases respectively, with 7 bases between them. The CDR3 has 14 amino acids. The CDR3 DNA follows: TGTGCCAGCAGCTTAGAGTCGGCCACCGGGGAGCTGTTTTTT. Amino acids: CASSLESATGELFF. Looking up the rest from reference TRBV7-9 and TRBJ2-2 gives the full variable domain: DTGVSQNPRHKITKRGQNVTFRCDPISEHNRLYWYRQTLGQGPEFLTYFQNEAQLEKSRLLSDRFSAERPKGSFSTLEIQRTEQGDSAMYLCASSLESATGELFFGEGSRLTVL.

Only a few counts were recorded for this clone. This chain joins TRBV2 and TRBJ1-4; D is unresolved. Germline loops: CDR1 SNHLY, CDR2 FYNNEI. The CDR3 contains 11 residues. Trimming pared 11 bases from V and 8 bases from J, leaving 12 bases between. The CDR3: CAGSFEEKLFF. In nucleotides, the CDR3 is TGTGCCGGTTCATTTGAGGAAAAACTGTTTTTT.

The CDR3 nucleotides are TGCAGCGTACAGGGACTCCCCTTTGAAGCTTTCTTT. This sequence encodes CSVQGLPFEAFF. This rearrangement joins TRBV29-1 to TRBJ1-1; a weak D match, TRBD1 (6 bases). V was clipped by 6 bases and J by 7 bases, with 15 bases between them. The CDR3 length is 12 residues. CDR1 SQVTM and CDR2 ANQGSEA come from the germline V gene.

The V call is TRBV30, the J call TRBJ1-6; 8 bases line up with TRBD1. V lost 5 bases to trimming and J lost 6 bases; unmatched junction nucleotides: 0. This CDR3 has 12 amino acids. Germline V gene sequence: CDR1 GTSNPN, CDR2 SVGIG (reference sequence). In DNA, the CDR3 is TGTGCCTGGGACAGGGGTAATTCACCCCTCCACTTT. It codes for CAWDRGNSPLHF.

V is TRBV29-1 and J is TRBJ2-2; no firm D call. The CDR3 has 11 amino acids. Looked up from germline, CDR1 is SQVTM and CDR2 is ANQGSEA. V lost 4 bases to trimming and J lost 5 bases, with 5 bases between them. The CDR3 sequence: CSVGATGELFF. The DNA of the CDR3 is TGCAGCGTTGGGGCTACCGGGGAGCTGTTTTTT.